These T cell receptor beta chains were read from a single sample in a study of somatic mutations in cytotoxic T cells in rheumatoid arthritis. The table came from immunoSEQ multiplex PCR; TCRdb's copy has only in-frame clones and leaves some out. The data hold some 12,000 clones, with roughly 80% observed a single time. The sequencing input was CD8+ T cells sorted from blood. The receptors were sampled from a man between 45 and 60 years old in good health. CDR3s include the opening cysteine and the closing phenylalanine or tryptophan. A D gene is named only where the DNA matches it firmly. Size values are once, few and many counts, or a class for expanded clones, and some rows have none.

TRBV4-1	.	.	TRBJ2-1	TGCGCCAGCAGCCAGAGTGGCAATGAGCAGTTCTTC	CASSQSGNEQFF
TRBV5-5	.	.	TRBJ1-6	TGTGCCAGCAGCTGGAACCCGGTCAGCTATAATTCACCCCTCCACTTT	CASSWNPVSYNSPLHF
TRBV7-9	.	.	TRBJ1-5	TGTGCCAGCAGCCTAGGGGAAGTCAGCAATCAGCCCCAGCATTTT	CASSLGEVSNQPQHF
TRBV10-3	.	.	TRBJ2-1	TGTGCCATCAGTGAAGTAGGGGGGGGCTCCTACAATGAGCAGTTCTTC	CAISEVGGGSYNEQFF
TRBV6-5	.	.	TRBJ2-1	TGTGCCAGCAGACAGGGTTACAATGAGCAGTTCTTC	CASRQGYNEQFF
TRBV4-3	.	.	TRBJ1-1	TGCGCCAGCAGCCCCGAAAGTAGCACTGAAGCTTTCTTT	CASSPESSTEAFF
TRBV6-1	.	.	TRBJ2-7	TGTGCCAGCAGCCCCCCCCCAGGGCCCCTTGGCGAGCAGTACTTC	CASSPPPGPLGEQYF
TRBV4-3	.	.	TRBJ2-7	TGCGCCAGCAGCCCCGGCGGTCTCTACGAGCAGTACTTC	CASSPGGLYEQYF
TRBV2	.	.	TRBJ2-3	TGTGCCAGCAGTGAAGTTGGCAGGGGCGCAGATACGCAGTATTTT	CASSEVGRGADTQYF
TRBV5-1	.	.	TRBJ2-1	TGCGCCAGCAGCGCCGGTAATGAGCAGTTCTTC	CASSAGNEQFF
TRBV19	.	.	TRBJ2-1	TGTGCCAGTAGTATGGACCCTCCGTACAATGAGCAGTTCTTC	CASSMDPPYNEQFF
TRBV4-1	TRBD1	.	TRBJ1-5	TGCGCCAGCAGCCACTCGACAGGGGTTAATCAGCCCCAGCATTTT	CASSHSTGVNQPQHF
TRBV6-4	.	.	TRBJ1-5	TGTGCCAGCAGTGAGGGCCTCAATCAGCCCCAGCATTTT	CASSEGLNQPQHF
TRBV5-1	.	.	TRBJ2-1	TGCGCCAGCGGGAGGACAGCTGGGGACAATGAGCAGTTCTTC	CASGRTAGDNEQFF
TRBV7-9	.	.	TRBJ2-4	TGTGCCAGCAGCCTGCAGGCTCCCAAAAACATTCAGTACTTC	CASSLQAPKNIQYF
TRBV15	.	once	TRBJ1-2	TGTGCCACCAGCGATACTACAGGGAAGGGTTATGGCTACACCTTC	CATSDTTGKGYGYTF
TRBV4-1	.	few	TRBJ1-1	TGCGCCAGCAGCCAGATACAGAAGAACACTGAAGCTTTCTTT	CASSQIQKNTEAFF
TRBV6-5	.	.	TRBJ2-7	TGTGCCAGCACCGGGCTTCTAGCGCCCTACGAGCAGTACTTC	CASTGLLAPYEQYF